This TCR beta chain derives from a study of shared clonotypes between healthy human individuals. Study outcomes and limitations: Donor clonotype sharing was expected to depend on sequencing depth.

Regarding this clone: Its matching antigen is unknown.

Germline V gene lookup returns CDR1 SNHLY and CDR2 FYNNEI. Trimming shortened V by 5 bases and J by 4 bases, and 11 bases separated the two germline ends. The CDR3 length is 14 residues. Sequencing used immunoSEQ multiplex PCR; TCRdb keeps in-frame clones, though not all of them. The table has under 600,000 clones, 60% to 80% seen once; the top ten hold around 12%. The J gene is TRBJ2-2, the V gene TRBV2; a weak D match, TRBD1 (6 bases). The material sequenced was PBMCs. The sequence was collected from a woman in her 40s in good health. Some clones in this sample may be carry-over from other donors' samples. The CDR3 DNA follows: TGTGCCAGCAGTTCACAGGGCCCCACCGGGGAGCTGTTTTTT. It yields the protein CASSSQGPTGELFF.